This T cell receptor beta chain was sequenced in a study of blood T cells in healthy people across ages. For this clonotype: Antigen unknown.

The authors ran a second PCR of roughly 6 to 12 cycles using a sample-barcoded 5' primer and a J-beta primer mix. TCRdb called the 5' RACE reads again in MiXCR, with one record for every CDR3 protein. The table lists hundreds of thousands of distinct CDR3 sequences, roughly 25% of them singletons. Notes on the study in general: Diversity estimated from one million T cells was considered an underestimate.

V dropped 1 base and J dropped 12 bases, with 7 bases sitting between them. The germline V gene encodes CDR1 LGHNA and CDR2 YNFKEQ. There are 11 residues in the CDR3. These same data were also listed under a study on T cells of mothers and their children. In that study: No T cell clones of persistent microchimeric origin were detected.

The sequenced material came from blood. The source of this sequence is a boy younger than 18 in good health. The chain is built from TRBV4-2 and TRBJ1-5, with D unresolved. CDR3 nucleotides: TGTGCCAGCAGCCAAGGTCCCCTCCAGCATTTT. Amino acid sequence: CASSQGPLQHF.